The 11 T cell receptor beta chains given below trace back to one sample, sequenced in a study of spatial heterogeneity in lung cancer. TCRdb passed the 5' RACE reads through MiXCR, listing each CDR3 protein once. Here the sample spans 25,000 or so distinct CDR3 sequences, roughly 13% being singletons. Time point indicated: sample taken at primary tumor resection. Unsorted whole RNA from tumor, nontumor lung or frozen PBMC underwent sequencing. The sequencing here drew on PBMCs, taken at surgery. The receptors originated from a female donor with early-stage non-small cell lung cancer.

The sample holds many counts of this clonotype. The V gene is TRBV19, the J gene TRBJ2-3, with D possibly matching TRBD2 (5 bases). CDR1 and CDR2 from the germline V gene are LNHDA and SQIVND (reference sequence). V lost 4 bases to trimming and J lost 5 bases, with 10 bases between them. The CDR3 is 13 residues long. The CDR3: CASSSGGGDTQYF. DNA for the CDR3: TGTGCCAGTAGTAGCGGAGGCGGAGATACGCAGTATTTT.

This rearrangement joins TRBV18 to TRBJ2-2, with D maybe TRBD1 (5 bases). Germline CDR1 KGHSH, CDR2 LQKENI. The CDR3 is made up of 14 amino acids. Trimming left V 3 bases short and J 5 bases short, with 10 bases between. CDR3 sequence: CASSPSPGTGELFF. The CDR3 region has the DNA TGTGCCAGCTCACCGTCACCAGGGACCGGGGAGCTGTTTTTT.

This clonotype came up many times. The chain has TRBV6-2 or TRBV6-3 and TRBJ2-7; 9 bases are shared with TRBD2. There are 16 residues in the CDR3. V lost 6 bases, J lost 7 bases, and 16 bases stayed unmatched. Germline V gene lookup returns CDR1 MNHEY and CDR2 SVGEGT. CDR3 DNA: TGTGCCAGCAGAGCCCTAGGGGTAGCGGGGGCCCGGGAGCAGTACGTC. Its protein product is CASRALGVAGAREQYV.

This clonotype was recorded a few times. This chain joins TRBV2 and TRBJ2-3, with no clear D. Trimming took 8 bases from V and 6 from J, leaving 6 bases between them. This CDR3 region has 10 residues. Germline V gene data show CDR1 as SNHLY and CDR2 as FYNNEI. The DNA of the CDR3 is TGTGCCAGCGAGGAGGATACGCAGTATTTT. Encoded protein: CASEEDTQYF.

J is TRBJ2-1 and V is TRBV6-5, with 8 bases fitting TRBD1. The ends lost 2 bases at V and 11 bases at J; junction bases unmatched: 11. This CDR3 spans 15 amino acids. Germline V lookup: CDR1 MNHEY, CDR2 SVGAGI. The DNA for the CDR3 is TGTGCCAGCAGTTACGGGACAGGCCGAACCCAGAAGCAGTTCTTC. Protein: CASSYGTGRTQKQFF.

This clonotype appeared many times. This chain uses TRBV5-4 with TRBJ2-2; D gene unclear. V was cut by 0 bases and J by 0 bases, with 12 bases left in between. CDR3 length: 17 amino acids. Germline values: CDR1 SGHNT, CDR2 YYREEE (reference sequence). The CDR3: CASSLDLVAANTGELFF. CDR3 DNA sequence: TGTGCCAGCAGCTTGGACTTAGTGGCCGCGAACACCGGGGAGCTGTTTTTT.

This clonotype was recorded at least ten times. The CDR3 is CASRDSGQGAAEAFF. The CDR3 nucleotides are TGTGCCAGCAGGGATTCTGGCCAGGGGGCTGCTGAAGCTTTCTTT. V gene TRBV12-3 or TRBV12-4 combines with J gene TRBJ1-1, with 8 bases identical to TRBD1. The V and J ends lost 6 bases and 6 bases, in that order; junction bases with no gene match: 12. This CDR3 contains 15 residues.

The chain combines TRBV18 with TRBJ2-1; TRBD2 matches 11 bases. Germline CDR1 reads KGHSH; CDR2 reads LQKENI. J lost 4 bases, V lost 3 bases, and 5 bases had no gene match. The CDR3 is made up of 16 amino acids. The CDR3 protein is CASSPPGTSGYNEQFF. As DNA, the CDR3 is TGTGCCAGCTCACCGCCCGGGACTAGCGGTTACAATGAGCAGTTCTTC.

The J gene is TRBJ2-2, the V gene TRBV30; 8 nucleotides align to TRBD2. Per the germline V gene, CDR1 is GTSNPN and CDR2 is SVGIG (reference sequence). J lost 2 bases, V lost 2 bases, and 10 bases had no gene match. CDR3 length: 17 residues. CDR3 coding DNA: TGTGCCTGGAGTAGGGGCAAACTAGCGGCCAACACCGGGGAGCTGTTTTTT. Amino acids: CAWSRGKLAANTGELFF.

This clonotype was picked up many times. The V and J genes are TRBV12-3 or TRBV12-4 and TRBJ1-2; no definite D call. This CDR3 is 14 amino acids long. Trimming stripped 0 bases from V and 4 bases from J, with 9 bases between. CDR3 sequence reads: CASSLAGVSYGYTF. The CDR3 coding sequence is TGTGCCAGCAGTTTAGCTGGAGTGAGCTATGGCTACACCTTC.

This clonotype was seen at least ten times. The gene calls are TRBV19 and TRBJ1-2; D perhaps matches TRBD1 (5 bases). The germline CDR1 and CDR2 sequences are LNHDA and SQIVND (reference sequence). The CDR3 contains 15 residues. The ends were cut back, 6 bases at V and 0 bases at J, with 14 bases in the middle. CDR3 bases: TGTGCCAGTAGAGATACAGGTCCAGCTAACTATGGCTACACCTTC. Translated, it gives CASRDTGPANYGYTF.